This TCR beta chain was sequenced in a study of beta chain features in type 1 diabetes. CDR1 SGHTA and CDR2 FQGNSA come from the germline V gene. The V end was cut by 6 bases, the J end by 2 bases, with 13 bases between. The CDR3 is 15 amino acids. The sample holds a few counts of this clone. Expressed TCRB transcripts were sequenced after all isolated RNA was converted to cDNA. Produced via immunoSEQ multiplex PCR; TCRdb's table is partial and in-frame only. The sample has about 150,000 clones, 9.2% seen once. The source is a man aged 18 to 30 in good health. The specimen sequenced was central memory CD4+ T cells from blood. The V call is TRBV7-2, the J call TRBJ2-2; TRBD1 might be the D (6 bases). The CDR3 DNA follows: TGTGCCAGCAGACGTGGGACAATTAACACCGGGGAGCTGTTTTTT. This sequence encodes CASRRGTINTGELFF.